A selection of T cell receptor beta chains follows, all from one sample in a study of blood T cell repertoires in COVID-19. Sequenced by immunoSEQ multiplex PCR; TCRdb stores in-frame clones only, minus some. The repertoire holds 200,000 or so clones, with around nine tenths as singletons. Source material: peripheral blood. Every receptor here comes from a man aged 60-69 years with acute or convalescent COVID-19. Both conserved end residues are part of each CDR3.

V gene,J gene,CDR3 protein
TRBV30,TRBJ1-6,CAWTGGYNSPLHF
TRBV7-8,TRBJ2-7,CASSLQLGQKLYEQYF
TRBV4-3,TRBJ2-2,CASSRTQGAGELFF
TRBV24-1,TRBJ2-2,CATEDKLLNTGELFF
TRBV9,TRBJ1-2,CASSPASTAVYGYTF
TRBV9,TRBJ1-4,CASSGQGMDEKLFF
TRBV15,TRBJ2-7,CATSRELPNSYEQYF
TRBV10-2,TRBJ2-7,CASSSGQGGAPYEQYF
TRBV6-2/TRBV6-3,TRBJ2-7,CASTPRGEGYEQYF
TRBV7-2,TRBJ1-4,CASSSTAIAGANEKLFF
TRBV15,TRBJ2-2,CATSRATGTSIGELFF
TRBV27,TRBJ2-5,CASSLSLGAGETQYF
TRBV5-1,TRBJ1-4,CASSLTGAANEKLFF
TRBV7-8,TRBJ1-1,CASSLWGGENTEAFF
TRBV3-1/TRBV3-2,TRBJ2-7,CASSLSAGNEQYF
TRBV6-1,TRBJ2-1,CASSERVNEQFF
TRBV7-2,TRBJ2-7,CASSLELAGGPYEQYF
TRBV27,TRBJ2-3,CASSPKAGTDTQYF
TRBV21-1,TRBJ1-2,CASSKASDKWIYGYTF
TRBV3-1/TRBV3-2,TRBJ2-7,CASSPLISGGGSYEQYF
TRBV19,TRBJ1-4,CASSIRGWGEKLFF
TRBV3-1/TRBV3-2,TRBJ2-7,CASMAGLSSYEQYF
TRBV19,TRBJ1-6,CASSPTVVNSPLHF
TRBV6-5,TRBJ1-6,CASSYSRGPPHSPLHF
TRBV3-1/TRBV3-2,TRBJ1-2,CASSQNQNYGYTF
TRBV19,TRBJ1-2,CASSSPGQGRANYGYTF
TRBV28,TRBJ2-6,CASSLWGQGATGANVLTF